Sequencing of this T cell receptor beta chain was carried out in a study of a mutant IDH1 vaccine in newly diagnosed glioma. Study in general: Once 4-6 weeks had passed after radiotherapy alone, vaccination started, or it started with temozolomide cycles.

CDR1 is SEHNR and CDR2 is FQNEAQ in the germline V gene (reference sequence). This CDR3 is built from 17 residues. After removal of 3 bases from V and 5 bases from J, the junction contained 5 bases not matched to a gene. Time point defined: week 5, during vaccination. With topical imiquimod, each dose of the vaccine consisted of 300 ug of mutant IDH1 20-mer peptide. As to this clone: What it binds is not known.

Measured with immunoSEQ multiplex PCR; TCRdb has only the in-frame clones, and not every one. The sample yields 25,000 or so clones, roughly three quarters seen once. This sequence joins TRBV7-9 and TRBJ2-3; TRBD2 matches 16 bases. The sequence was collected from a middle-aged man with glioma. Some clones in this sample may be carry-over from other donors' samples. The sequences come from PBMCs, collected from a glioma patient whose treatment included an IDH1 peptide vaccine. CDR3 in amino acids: CASSLGLAGGRGDTQYF. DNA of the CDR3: TGTGCCAGCAGCTTGGGACTAGCGGGGGGGCGGGGAGATACGCAGTATTTT.